The rows below give T cell receptor beta chains drawn from one sample of a study of Ad26.COV2.S vaccination and SARS-CoV-2 variants. The table came from immunoSEQ multiplex PCR; TCRdb's copy has only in-frame clones and leaves some out. This repertoire shows about 350,000 clones, approximately 90% found once; its top ten account for 5%. The specimen was peripheral blood, collected in a trial of Ad26.COV2.S vaccine versus placebo. These receptors originate from a person aged 18-65 years who received the Ad26.COV2.S COVID-19 vaccine or a placebo. The CDR3 runs from the conserved cysteine through the conserved F or W. A D gene is named only where the DNA matches it firmly. Some rows have no size entry. The others give once, few or many, or a class for an expanded clone.

J gene: TRBJ2-7; clone size: few; V gene: TRBV4-1; D gene: TRBD1; CDR3 DNA: TGCGCCAGCAGCCAGAGGACAGGGGTCCCCTACGAGCAGTACTTC; CDR3 protein: CASSQRTGVPYEQYF
J gene: TRBJ1-2; clone size: NA; V gene: TRBV19; D gene: NA; CDR3 DNA: TGTGCCAGTAGTATTCAGGGCAGGGACTATGGCTACACCTTC; CDR3 protein: CASSIQGRDYGYTF
J gene: TRBJ1-2; clone size: NA; V gene: TRBV3-1/TRBV3-2; D gene: NA; CDR3 DNA: TGTGCCAGCAGCCAAGTCCGGGAGTGGGGCTACACCTTC; CDR3 protein: CASSQVREWGYTF
J gene: TRBJ1-2; clone size: few; V gene: TRBV7-8; D gene: NA; CDR3 DNA: TGTGCCAGCAGCTTAGCGGGCAGGGGATACTATGGCTACACCTTC; CDR3 protein: CASSLAGRGYYGYTF
J gene: TRBJ2-7; clone size: NA; V gene: TRBV27; D gene: NA; CDR3 DNA: TGTGCCAGCAGCCGGGATAGTTCCTACGAGCAGTACTTC; CDR3 protein: CASSRDSSYEQYF
J gene: TRBJ2-7; clone size: NA; V gene: TRBV4-1; D gene: NA; CDR3 DNA: TGCGCCAGCAGCCAGGCTACAGGGTTCTACGAGCAGTACTTC; CDR3 protein: CASSQATGFYEQYF
J gene: TRBJ1-1; clone size: NA; V gene: TRBV20-1; D gene: NA; CDR3 DNA: TGCAGTGCTAGACAAAACACTGAAGCTTTCTTT; CDR3 protein: CSARQNTEAFF
J gene: TRBJ2-7; clone size: NA; V gene: TRBV7-2; D gene: NA; CDR3 DNA: TGTGCCAGCGCTGGGGGCAGGGTCCGCTCCTACGAGCAGTACTTC; CDR3 protein: CASAGGRVRSYEQYF
J gene: TRBJ1-1; clone size: NA; V gene: TRBV5-1; D gene: NA; CDR3 DNA: TGCGCCAGCAGCTACGACCCTTCCAGCAAGGAAGCTTTCTTT; CDR3 protein: CASSYDPSSKEAFF
J gene: TRBJ2-7; clone size: NA; V gene: TRBV7-2; D gene: NA; CDR3 DNA: TGTGCCAGCACTGCCCGGGACCGAGCCTACGAGCAGTACTTC; CDR3 protein: CASTARDRAYEQYF
J gene: TRBJ2-7; clone size: NA; V gene: TRBV6-5; D gene: TRBD1; CDR3 DNA: TGTGCCAGCAGTTACACAGGGGGCTACGAGCAGTACTTC; CDR3 protein: CASSYTGGYEQYF
J gene: TRBJ1-5; clone size: NA; V gene: TRBV7-9; D gene: TRBD1; CDR3 DNA: TGTGCCAGCAGCGCCGGGACAGGGGTCAATCAGCCCCAGCATTTT; CDR3 protein: CASSAGTGVNQPQHF
J gene: TRBJ2-2; clone size: NA; V gene: TRBV29-1; D gene: NA; CDR3 DNA: TGCAGCGGTTCGGAGAGTGGGGGCGCGCCCCCCGGGGAGCTGTTTTTT; CDR3 protein: CSGSESGGAPPGELFF
J gene: TRBJ1-1; clone size: once; V gene: TRBV5-1; D gene: TRBD1; CDR3 DNA: TGCGCCAGCAGCTTGGAGGGGACAGGGAACACTGAAGCTTTCTTT; CDR3 protein: CASSLEGTGNTEAFF
J gene: TRBJ2-2; clone size: NA; V gene: TRBV6-5; D gene: NA; CDR3 DNA: TGTGCCAGCAGTCTTGAGCGGACGAACACCGGGGAGCTGTTTTTT; CDR3 protein: CASSLERTNTGELFF
J gene: TRBJ1-1; clone size: NA; V gene: TRBV11-1; D gene: NA; CDR3 DNA: TGTGCCAGCAGCTTCCCAGGGAGAACTGAAGCTTTCTTT; CDR3 protein: CASSFPGRTEAFF
J gene: TRBJ1-1; clone size: NA; V gene: TRBV24-1; D gene: NA; CDR3 DNA: TGTGCCACCAGTGACCGCGGGGGTACTGAAGCTTTCTTT; CDR3 protein: CATSDRGGTEAFF
J gene: TRBJ2-3; clone size: NA; V gene: TRBV18; D gene: NA; CDR3 DNA: TGTGCCAGCTCTTGGACGGGCTTCAGCACAGATACGCAGTATTTT; CDR3 protein: CASSWTGFSTDTQYF
J gene: TRBJ2-3; clone size: NA; V gene: TRBV9; D gene: TRBD2; CDR3 DNA: TGTGCCAGCAGCGGACTAGCGGGAGCATGGGATACGCAGTATTTT; CDR3 protein: CASSGLAGAWDTQYF
J gene: TRBJ2-5; clone size: NA; V gene: TRBV2; D gene: TRBD2; CDR3 DNA: TGTGCCAGGGGACTAGCGGGAGGTGGTGAGACCCAGTACTTC; CDR3 protein: CARGLAGGGETQYF
J gene: TRBJ1-2; clone size: few; V gene: TRBV9; D gene: NA; CDR3 DNA: TGTGCCAGCAGCCCGGGACATAACTATGGCTACACCTTC; CDR3 protein: CASSPGHNYGYTF
J gene: TRBJ2-1; clone size: NA; V gene: TRBV7-9; D gene: TRBD1; CDR3 DNA: TGTGCCAGCAGCTCGACCAGGGGGCGTCCGGGTGAGCAGTTCTTC; CDR3 protein: CASSSTRGRPGEQFF
J gene: TRBJ2-2; clone size: NA; V gene: TRBV5-3; D gene: NA; CDR3 DNA: TGTGCCAGAAGCCCGCCCTCAGGGCCCGGGGAGCTGTTTTTT; CDR3 protein: CARSPPSGPGELFF
J gene: TRBJ2-1; clone size: NA; V gene: TRBV19; D gene: TRBD2; CDR3 DNA: TGTGCCAGTAGGGAAACCTCAGCGGGGTTCCTCGGGGGGTCCTACAATGAGCAGTTCTTC; CDR3 protein: CASRETSAGFLGGSYNEQFF
J gene: TRBJ2-6; clone size: NA; V gene: TRBV7-3; D gene: NA; CDR3 DNA: TGTGCCAGCAGCTTACACCCAGGGGCCTCTGGGGCCAACGTCCTGACTTTC; CDR3 protein: CASSLHPGASGANVLTF
J gene: TRBJ2-5; clone size: NA; V gene: TRBV7-9; D gene: TRBD1; CDR3 DNA: TGTGCCAGCAGCCCTACAGGGGGCCGAGTCCAAGAGACCCAGTACTTC; CDR3 protein: CASSPTGGRVQETQYF
J gene: TRBJ2-1; clone size: NA; V gene: TRBV6-2/TRBV6-3; D gene: TRBD2; CDR3 DNA: TGTGCCAGCAGCTCTCACCCAGCGGGGAACAATGAGCAGTTCTTC; CDR3 protein: CASSSHPAGNNEQFF
J gene: TRBJ2-1; clone size: NA; V gene: TRBV2; D gene: TRBD2; CDR3 DNA: TGTGCCAGCAGAGGGACTAGCGGGGGGCGGGGACACCGCAATGAGCAGTTCTTC; CDR3 protein: CASRGTSGGRGHRNEQFF
J gene: TRBJ2-7; clone size: many; V gene: TRBV4-1; D gene: TRBD2; CDR3 DNA: TGCGCCAGCAGCAACCCCCCTACTAGCGGAATCTTGTACGAGCAGTACTTC; CDR3 protein: CASSNPPTSGILYEQYF
J gene: TRBJ2-7; clone size: once; V gene: TRBV6-5; D gene: NA; CDR3 DNA: TGTGCCAGCAGGACCAGGGTCCTGAGCTCCTACGAGCAGTACTTC; CDR3 protein: CASRTRVLSSYEQYF
J gene: TRBJ2-1; clone size: NA; V gene: TRBV28; D gene: TRBD2; CDR3 DNA: TGTGCCAGCAGTTTGATGGGACTAGCGGGAGGATACAATGAGCAGTTCTTC; CDR3 protein: CASSLMGLAGGYNEQFF
J gene: TRBJ2-1; clone size: NA; V gene: TRBV6-2/TRBV6-3; D gene: TRBD2; CDR3 DNA: TGTGCCAGCAGTTACTCTGGGACTAGCGGACCATACAATGAGCAGTTCTTC; CDR3 protein: CASSYSGTSGPYNEQFF
J gene: TRBJ2-7; clone size: NA; V gene: TRBV28; D gene: TRBD1; CDR3 DNA: TGTGCCAGCAGTTTAGAAGGACAGGGGACCTACGAGCAGTACTTC; CDR3 protein: CASSLEGQGTYEQYF
J gene: TRBJ2-1; clone size: once; V gene: TRBV5-4; D gene: NA; CDR3 DNA: TGTGCCAGCAGCTTGCGAGGGGTCGGGAGTACTAATGAGCAGTTCTTC; CDR3 protein: CASSLRGVGSTNEQFF
J gene: TRBJ2-3; clone size: NA; V gene: TRBV5-4; D gene: NA; CDR3 DNA: TGTGCCAGCAGCCCGGGACGTACAGATACGCAGTATTTT; CDR3 protein: CASSPGRTDTQYF
J gene: TRBJ1-3; clone size: NA; V gene: TRBV14; D gene: NA; CDR3 DNA: TGTGCCAGCAGCCAAGATCCGAGGCCGGAGCTGATCGGAAACACCATATATTTT; CDR3 protein: CASSQDPRPELIGNTIYF
J gene: TRBJ1-3; clone size: few; V gene: TRBV28; D gene: NA; CDR3 DNA: TGTGCCAGCAGTTGGTTTTTCTCAGGGCACGGAAACACCATATATTTT; CDR3 protein: CASSWFFSGHGNTIYF
J gene: TRBJ1-2; clone size: NA; V gene: TRBV7-9; D gene: TRBD1; CDR3 DNA: TGTGCCAGCAGCTTACCGGGACAGAGCTATGGCTACACCTTC; CDR3 protein: CASSLPGQSYGYTF
J gene: TRBJ1-5; clone size: NA; V gene: TRBV21-1; D gene: NA; CDR3 DNA: TGTGCCAGCAGCAAAGTAGTATCGGGGGATAGCAATCAGCCCCAGCATTTT; CDR3 protein: CASSKVVSGDSNQPQHF
J gene: TRBJ2-1; clone size: NA; V gene: TRBV29-1; D gene: TRBD1; CDR3 DNA: TGCAGCGTTGTCCGGAACAGGGGCTACAATGAGCAGTTCTTC; CDR3 protein: CSVVRNRGYNEQFF
J gene: TRBJ2-7; clone size: NA; V gene: TRBV7-2; D gene: TRBD2; CDR3 DNA: TGTGCCAGCAGCTTAGCGGGAGGGGTCTACGAGCAGTACTTC; CDR3 protein: CASSLAGGVYEQYF
J gene: TRBJ1-6; clone size: NA; V gene: TRBV28; D gene: NA; CDR3 DNA: TGTGCCAGCAGGGATCGACCGAATTCACCCCTCCACTTT; CDR3 protein: CASRDRPNSPLHF
J gene: TRBJ2-2; clone size: NA; V gene: TRBV9; D gene: NA; CDR3 DNA: TGTGCCAGCAGCCAAGGGATTCACACCGGGGAGCTGTTTTTT; CDR3 protein: CASSQGIHTGELFF
J gene: TRBJ2-1; clone size: once; V gene: TRBV27; D gene: NA; CDR3 DNA: TGTGCCAGCAGTAGAGGGAATGAGCAGTTCTTC; CDR3 protein: CASSRGNEQFF
J gene: TRBJ2-2; clone size: NA; V gene: TRBV18; D gene: NA; CDR3 DNA: TGTGCCAGCTCACCTCGGACGGCGGAGGGCGGGGAGCTGTTTTTT; CDR3 protein: CASSPRTAEGGELFF
J gene: TRBJ1-6; clone size: few; V gene: TRBV2; D gene: NA; CDR3 DNA: TGTGCCAGCAGTGGGGGGGAGCTGTATTCACCCCTCCACTTT; CDR3 protein: CASSGGELYSPLHF
J gene: TRBJ2-1; clone size: NA; V gene: TRBV5-1; D gene: TRBD1; CDR3 DNA: TGCGCCAGCAGCTACCGGACAGGGGGCTTGAATGAGCAGTTCTTC; CDR3 protein: CASSYRTGGLNEQFF